A single sample gave rise to the 10 T cell receptor beta chains below, sequenced in a study of a mutant IDH1 vaccine in newly diagnosed glioma. Using immunoSEQ multiplex PCR, the repertoire was profiled, and TCRdb retains in-frame clones only, with some absent. The sample yields about 69,000 clones, more than 85% seen once. The time point is: week 35, safety follow-up. Doses comprised 300 ug of mutant IDH1 20-mer peptide each, plus topical imiquimod. These receptors lack a known antigen. This sample comprised PBMCs, obtained from a glioma patient whose treatment included an IDH1 peptide vaccine. The receptors were gathered from a man aged 25-45 years with glioma.

This clone was detected a few times. This chain connects TRBV29-1 to TRBJ1-2, with 8 positions matching TRBD1. Germline CDR1 SQVTM, CDR2 ANQGSEA. V was clipped by 6 bases and J by 5 bases; unmatched bases: 8. The CDR3 loop spans 13 amino acids. Written as DNA, the CDR3 is TGCAGCGTACCAGGGGGCCCTAGATATGGCTACACCTTC. Translated, it gives CSVPGGPRYGYTF. The full variable domain, rest sourced from reference TRBV29-1 and TRBJ1-2, is SAVISQKPSRDICQRGTSLTIQCQVDSQVTMMFWYRQQPGQSLTLIATANQGSEATYESGFVIDKFPISRPNLTFSTLTVSNMSPEDSSIYLCSVPGGPRYGYTFGSGTRLTVV.

This chain links TRBV9 with TRBJ1-3, with D unresolved. The CDR3 consists of 15 residues. CDR1 SGDLS and CDR2 YYNGEE come from the germline V gene. V dropped 4 bases and J dropped 4 bases, with 15 bases sitting between them. The CDR3 region is CASSQTALRGNTIYF. CDR3 in DNA: TGTGCCAGCAGCCAAACGGCTTTGAGAGGAAACACCATATATTTT. Complete variable domain (other parts from reference TRBV9 and TRBJ1-3): DSGVTQTPKHLITATGQRVTLRCSPRSGDLSVYWYQQSLDQGLQFLIQYYNGEERAKGNILERFSAQQFPDLHSELNLSSLELGDSALYFCASSQTALRGNTIYFGEGSWLTVV.

The chain uses TRBV10-3 and TRBJ2-4; no firm D call. V lost 7 bases to trimming and J lost 7 bases, with 14 bases between them. There are 13 residues in the CDR3. Germline CDR1 and CDR2: ENHRY and SYGVKD. The DNA of the CDR3 is TGTGCCATCACCAGCGAGGCTGGGAACATTCAGTACTTC. Translated: CAITSEAGNIQYF.

The chain employs TRBV7-3 and TRBJ2-4; TRBD2 agrees at 10 bases. There are 13 residues in the CDR3. With V trimmed by 4 bases and J by 8 bases, 2 bases remained unmatched. Germline lookup yields CDR1 SGHTA and CDR2 FQGTGA. This CDR3 reads CASSSSGGDIQYF. In DNA form, the CDR3 reads TGTGCCAGCAGCTCTAGCGGGGGTGACATTCAGTACTTC.

CDR3 loop: CASSLRTSGGSNEQYF. For the CDR3, the DNA is TGTGCCAGCAGCCTCAGGACTAGCGGGGGATCCAACGAGCAGTACTTC. The rearrangement joins TRBV7-2 to TRBJ2-5, with TRBD2 matching over 13 bases. The DNA matches TRBJ2-7 better at its end, which makes the J call doubtful. This CDR3 spans 16 amino acids. The germline V gene encodes CDR1 SGHTA and CDR2 FQGNSA.

The chain couples TRBV14 to TRBJ2-7; D is ambiguous. CDR1 and CDR2 from the germline V gene are SGHDN and FVKESK. This CDR3 region has 15 residues. V was shortened by 1 base and J by 6 bases, with 16 bases between the two germline ends. This CDR3 is CASSQVGRFSPEQYF. The CDR3 nucleotides are TGTGCCAGCAGCCAAGTGGGAAGGTTCTCCCCCGAGCAGTACTTC.

The rearrangement uses TRBV28 and TRBJ2-7; 9 bases map to TRBD1. The junction had 12 bases not matched to a gene; V was cut back by 5 bases and J by 4 bases. Germline CDR1 reads MDHEN; CDR2 reads SYDVKM. The CDR3 has 16 amino acids. DNA for the CDR3: TGTGCCAGCAGTGACGCCCGCGGGACAGGGACATACGAGCAGTACTTC. It encodes CASSDARGTGTYEQYF.

The chain joins TRBV9 to TRBJ1-1, with D uncertain. Germline V gene data show CDR1 as SGDLS and CDR2 as YYNGEE. The length of the CDR3 is 14 residues. Trimming removed 0 bases from V and 4 bases from J, with 10 bases in between. The CDR3 is CASSVARESTEAFF. Here the CDR3 DNA reads TGTGCCAGCAGCGTAGCAAGAGAGAGCACTGAAGCTTTCTTT.

This clone was seen just once. The J gene is TRBJ2-5, the V gene TRBV18; no reliable D call. CDR3 size: 12 residues. The germline gives CDR1 KGHSH, CDR2 LQKENI. V was cut by 3 bases and J by 7 bases, with 9 bases left in between. The CDR3 DNA is TGTGCCAGCTCACCTAGGCTTAGGACCCAGTACTTC. This translates into CASSPRLRTQYF.

The genes are TRBV5-6 and TRBJ1-2; unclear D gene. Germline V gives CDR1 SGHDT, CDR2 YYEEEE. There are 13 residues in the CDR3. V was clipped by 4 bases and J by 4 bases, with 11 bases between them. In nucleotides, the CDR3 is TGTGCCAGCAGCCGGCGGAGCGTCTATGGCTACACCTTC. Protein sequence: CASSRRSVYGYTF.